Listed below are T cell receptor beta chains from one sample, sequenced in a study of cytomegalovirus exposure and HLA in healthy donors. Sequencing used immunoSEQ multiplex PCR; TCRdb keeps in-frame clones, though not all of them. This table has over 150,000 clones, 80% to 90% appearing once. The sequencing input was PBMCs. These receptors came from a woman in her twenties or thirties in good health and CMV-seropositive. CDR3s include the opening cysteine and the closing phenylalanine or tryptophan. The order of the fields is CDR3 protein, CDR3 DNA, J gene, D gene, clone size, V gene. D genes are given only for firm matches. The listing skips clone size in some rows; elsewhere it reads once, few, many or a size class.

CDR3 protein: CASRSTGFDGYTF; CDR3 DNA: TGCGCCAGCAGGTCGACAGGGTTCGATGGCTACACCTTC; J gene: TRBJ1-2; D gene: TRBD1; clone size: .; V gene: TRBV5-1
CDR3 protein: CASRRRAEEKLFF; CDR3 DNA: TGTGCCAGCAGGCGCAGGGCCGAGGAAAAACTGTTTTTT; J gene: TRBJ1-4; D gene: .; clone size: .; V gene: TRBV2
CDR3 protein: CASSEGGMGANVLTF; CDR3 DNA: TGTGCCAGCAGTGAAGGAGGGATGGGGGCCAACGTCCTGACTTTC; J gene: TRBJ2-6; D gene: .; clone size: .; V gene: TRBV6-1
CDR3 protein: CASSYLGLGEPFF; CDR3 DNA: TGTGCCAGCAGTTACTTGGGACTCGGAGAACCGTTCTTC; J gene: TRBJ2-1; D gene: .; clone size: .; V gene: TRBV6-6
CDR3 protein: CTSRPKTVTEAFF; CDR3 DNA: TGCACCAGCAGGCCTAAAACGGTCACTGAAGCTTTCTTT; J gene: TRBJ1-1; D gene: .; clone size: .; V gene: TRBV1
CDR3 protein: CASHWVGQRPYGYTF; CDR3 DNA: TGTGCCAGCCACTGGGTTGGACAGCGCCCTTATGGCTACACCTTC; J gene: TRBJ1-2; D gene: .; clone size: .; V gene: TRBV28
CDR3 protein: CASSGQRVSFNQPQHF; CDR3 DNA: TGTGCCAGCAGTGGCCAAAGAGTGAGCTTTAATCAGCCCCAGCATTTT; J gene: TRBJ1-5; D gene: .; clone size: .; V gene: TRBV6-1
CDR3 protein: CASRDSSFQYF; CDR3 DNA: TGTGCCAGCAGGGACAGCAGCTTTCAGTACTTC; J gene: TRBJ2-4; D gene: TRBD1; clone size: .; V gene: TRBV19
CDR3 protein: CSVNGGVGETQYF; CDR3 DNA: TGCAGCGTTAACGGGGGAGTGGGGGAGACCCAGTACTTC; J gene: TRBJ2-5; D gene: .; clone size: .; V gene: TRBV29-1
CDR3 protein: CASSPHGHYEQFF; CDR3 DNA: TGTGCCAGCAGTCCGCATGGACACTATGAGCAGTTCTTC; J gene: TRBJ2-1; D gene: .; clone size: few; V gene: TRBV6-5
CDR3 protein: CASSSPRNSGNTIYF; CDR3 DNA: TGTGCCAGCAGCTCTCCTAGGAACTCTGGAAACACCATATATTTT; J gene: TRBJ1-3; D gene: .; clone size: .; V gene: TRBV11-2